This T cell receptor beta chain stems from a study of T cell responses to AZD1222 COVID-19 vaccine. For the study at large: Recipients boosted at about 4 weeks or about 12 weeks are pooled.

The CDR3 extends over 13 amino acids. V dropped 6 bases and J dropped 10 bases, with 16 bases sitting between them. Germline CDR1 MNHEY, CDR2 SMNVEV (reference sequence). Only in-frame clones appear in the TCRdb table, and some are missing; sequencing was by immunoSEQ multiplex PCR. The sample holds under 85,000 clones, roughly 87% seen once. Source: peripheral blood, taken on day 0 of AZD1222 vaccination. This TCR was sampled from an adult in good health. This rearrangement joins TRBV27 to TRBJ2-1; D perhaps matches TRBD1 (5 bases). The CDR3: CASRPAGQWEQFF. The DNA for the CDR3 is TGTGCCAGCAGACCGGCAGGACAATGGGAGCAGTTCTTC.